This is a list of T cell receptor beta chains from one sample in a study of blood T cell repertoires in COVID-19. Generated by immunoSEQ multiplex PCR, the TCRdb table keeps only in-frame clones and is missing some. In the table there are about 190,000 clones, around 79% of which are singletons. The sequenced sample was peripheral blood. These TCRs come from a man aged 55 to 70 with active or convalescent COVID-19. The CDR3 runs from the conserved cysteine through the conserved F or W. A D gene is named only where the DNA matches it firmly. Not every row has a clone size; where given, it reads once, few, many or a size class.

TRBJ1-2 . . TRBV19 TGTGCCAGTACCCCCTTCGACATCGGCTATGGCTACACCTTC CASTPFDIGYGYTF
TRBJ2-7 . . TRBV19 TGTGCCAGTAGCACAACAGGGTCGGTATACGAGCAGTACTTC CASSTTGSVYEQYF
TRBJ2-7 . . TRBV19 TGTGCCAGTAGTACGGGGTTCTACGAGCAGTACTTC CASSTGFYEQYF
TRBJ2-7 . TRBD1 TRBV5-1 TGCGCCAGCAGCAAAGGGACAGGGGGCGGGTCTAAAGAGCAGTACTTC CASSKGTGGGSKEQYF
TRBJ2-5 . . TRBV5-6 TGTGCCAGCAGCTTGGATAGACAAGAGACCCAGTACTTC CASSLDRQETQYF
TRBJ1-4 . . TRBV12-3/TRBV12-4 TGTGCCAGCAGGATCAGGGGAAAACTGTTTTTT CASRIRGKLFF
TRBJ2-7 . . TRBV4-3 TGCGCCAGCAGCCAAGAAGGAGGACAGTTTCTCGGCGAGCAGTACTTC CASSQEGGQFLGEQYF
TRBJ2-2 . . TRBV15 TGTGCCACCAGCAGCGCAAGAGACGGGGAGCTGTTTTTT CATSSARDGELFF
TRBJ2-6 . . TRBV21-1 TGTGCCAGCCGCACAGGGGGGCCTGGGGCCAACGTCCTGACTTTC CASRTGGPGANVLTF
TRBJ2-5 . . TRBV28 TGTGCCAGCAGTTCCGGAGGGGTTGTTACCTCCCAAGAGACCCAGTACTTC CASSSGGVVTSQETQYF
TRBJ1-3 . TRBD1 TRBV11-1 TGTGCCAGCAACGACAGGGGGACTGGAAACACCATATATTTT CASNDRGTGNTIYF
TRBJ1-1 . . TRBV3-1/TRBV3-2 TGTGCCAGCAGCTTACTGCGACAGTTGAACACTGAAGCTTTCTTT CASSLLRQLNTEAFF
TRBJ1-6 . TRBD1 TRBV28 TGTGCCAGCAGAGCGGACAGGGATAATTCACCCCTCCACTTT CASRADRDNSPLHF
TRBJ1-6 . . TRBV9 TGTGCCAGCAGCTCGACGGGACACGCCGATAATTCACCCCTCCACTTT CASSSTGHADNSPLHF
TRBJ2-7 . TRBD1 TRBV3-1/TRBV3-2 TGTGCCAGCAGCCAACCAAGGGACAGCTACGAGCAGTACTTC CASSQPRDSYEQYF
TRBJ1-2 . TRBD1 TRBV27 TGTGCCAGCAGTTCGATCAGGGGGAACTATGGCTACACCTTC CASSSIRGNYGYTF
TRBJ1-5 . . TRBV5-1 TGCGCCAGCAGCCTCAGCGACCCCAGCAATCAGCCCCAGCATTTT CASSLSDPSNQPQHF
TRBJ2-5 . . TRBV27 TGTGCCAGCAGCCAGGACAGTAAGGGAGAGACCCAGTACTTC CASSQDSKGETQYF
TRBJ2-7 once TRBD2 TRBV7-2 TGTGCCAGCAGGCTACTAGCGGGACTAAGCTACGAGCAGTACTTC CASRLLAGLSYEQYF
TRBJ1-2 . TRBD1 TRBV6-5 TGTGCCAGCAGTTACCCCACGGACAGGGGGCGGGGCTACACCTTC CASSYPTDRGRGYTF
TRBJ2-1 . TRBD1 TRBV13 TGTGCCAGCAGCGTTGGGACAGGGGAGTACGGGGGGTTCTTC CASSVGTGEYGGFF
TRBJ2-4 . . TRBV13 TGTGCCAGCAACCTACCGCCCGGGGCCAAAAACATTCAGTACTTC CASNLPPGAKNIQYF
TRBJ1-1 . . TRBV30 TGTGCCTGGAGTAAACCCAGATTGAACACTGAAGCTTTCTTT CAWSKPRLNTEAFF
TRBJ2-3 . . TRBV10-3 TGTGCCATCAGTGAGGGGCGGGTTAACACAGATACGCAGTATTTT CAISEGRVNTDTQYF
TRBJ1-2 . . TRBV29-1 TGCAGCGTCGGAGGGGAGGAGGAGACCTATGGCTACACCTTC CSVGGEEETYGYTF
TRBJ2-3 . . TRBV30 TGTGCCTGGAGTCCCGGGACTCCGAACACGGATACGCAGTATTTT CAWSPGTPNTDTQYF
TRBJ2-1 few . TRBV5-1 TGCGCCAGCAGCTTGGGTGTCAGATACCATGAGCAGTTCTTC CASSLGVRYHEQFF
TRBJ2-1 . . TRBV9 TGTGCCAGCAGTCTCACAGGGTCCGGTCGTTACAATGAGCAGTTCTTC CASSLTGSGRYNEQFF
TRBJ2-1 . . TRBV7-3 TGTGCCAGCAGCTATAACAGGAAGCGACCTAGCTCCTACAATGAGCAGTTCTTC CASSYNRKRPSSYNEQFF
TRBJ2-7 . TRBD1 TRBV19 TGTGCCAGTAGGGGACCCGGGACAGGGCCCTACGAGCAGTACTTC CASRGPGTGPYEQYF
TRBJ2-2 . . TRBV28 TGTGCCAGCAGTCCCTCAGGTGGTGGTGACACCGGGGAGCTGTTTTTT CASSPSGGGDTGELFF
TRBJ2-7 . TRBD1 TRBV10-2 TGCGCCAGCAGTGAGGGACAGGGAGGTTCAGACTTC CASSEGQGGSDF
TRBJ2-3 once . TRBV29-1 TGCAGCGTTTTCTATGTCGACACTAGCACAGATACGCAGTATTTT CSVFYVDTSTDTQYF
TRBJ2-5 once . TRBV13 TGTGCCAGCAGCTTAGGCAGTACAGGCCCGGAGACCCAGTACTTC CASSLGSTGPETQYF
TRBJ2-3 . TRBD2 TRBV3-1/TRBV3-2 TGTGCCAGCAGTACTAGCGGTCGCACAGATACGCAGTATTTT CASSTSGRTDTQYF
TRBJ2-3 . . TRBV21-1 TGTGCCAGCAGCAAACCACCCCACGATAGCGGGAGGGCCAATCCAGATACGCAGTATTTT CASSKPPHDSGRANPDTQYF